Shown below are 3 T cell receptor beta chains from a single sample sequenced in a study of shared clonotypes between healthy human individuals. Clones were sequenced by immunoSEQ multiplex PCR, and TCRdb holds only the in-frame ones, with some missing. The profile shows hundreds of thousands of clones, approximately 95% of them singletons. CD8 cells regarded as naive lacked CD45RO, were positively chosen for CCR7, and omitted terminally differentiated effector memory CD45RA+ cells. Sequenced material: naive CD8+ T cells sorted from blood. The receptor source for this set is a woman aged 30 to 39 in good health.

This rearrangement joins TRBV6-5 to TRBJ2-3, with unresolved D. The germline V gene has CDR1 MNHEY and CDR2 SVGAGI. The CDR3 length is 15 residues. Trimming left V 0 bases short and J 2 bases short, with 9 bases between. The CDR3 DNA is TGTGCCAGCAGTTACTCAGTGCTTGCCACAGATACGCAGTATTTT. Translation: CASSYSVLATDTQYF.

The chain recombines TRBV19 with TRBJ2-5; D is ambiguous. Looked up from germline, CDR1 is LNHDA and CDR2 is SQIVND (reference sequence). V dropped 7 bases and J dropped 1 base, with 4 bases sitting between them. CDR3 size: 11 residues. The CDR3 region has the DNA TGTGCCAGTATGGGCCAAGAGACCCAGTACTTC. Its protein product is CASMGQETQYF.

The rearrangement links TRBV28 to TRBJ1-1; 9 bases map to TRBD1. The junction had 3 bases not matched to a gene; V was cut back by 3 bases and J by 4 bases. Per the germline V gene, CDR1 is MDHEN and CDR2 is SYDVKM. There are 14 residues in the CDR3. CDR3: CASSFTGGFTEAFF. The CDR3 bases are TGTGCCAGCAGTTTTACAGGGGGCTTCACTGAAGCTTTCTTT.